This entry features one T cell receptor (beta chain) sequence. What it binds is unknown. Sequenced by immunoSEQ multiplex PCR; TCRdb stores in-frame clones only, minus some. The sample has some 120,000 clones, 81% seen once. The data were taken from a study of radiotherapy plus CTLA-4 blockade in lung cancer. CDR3 length: 15 residues. Trimming took 5 bases from V and 8 from J, leaving 16 bases between them. Germline V gene sequence: CDR1 SGHAT, CDR2 FQNNGV. Findings and limits, study-wide: Subsequent to radiotherapy plus ipilimumab, tumor-derived TCR clones underwent expansion in blood.

V and J are TRBV11-2 and TRBJ1-6; D perhaps matches TRBD1 (5 bases). Source: peripheral blood, taken from a patient treated with radiotherapy plus ipilimumab. This TCR derives from a human donor with non-small cell lung cancer that progressed on radiotherapy plus ipilimumab. Some clones in this sample may be carry-over from other donors' samples. CDR3 DNA: TGTGCCAGCAGCGTCGACCCAGCGGGGGATTCACCCCTCCACTTT. Protein sequence: CASSVDPAGDSPLHF. Drawing the rest from reference TRBV11-2 and TRBJ1-6, the complete variable domain is EAGVAQSPRYKIIEKRQSVAFWCNPISGHATLYWYQQILGQGPKLLIQFQNNGVVDDSQLPKDRFSAERLKGVDSTLKIQPAKLEDSAVYLCASSVDPAGDSPLHFGNGTRLTVT.